Listed here is a single TCR beta chain. Its specificity is unknown. The germline CDR1 and CDR2 sequences are MNHEY and SMNVEV (reference sequence). This CDR3 has 15 residues. The V gene end was trimmed by 3 bases and the J gene end by 9 bases; junction bases not matched to a gene: 9. These data are taken from a study of cytomegalovirus exposure and HLA in healthy donors. About the study: Ancestry clustering placed around 81% of approximately 420 genotyped donors in the Caucasian-associated cluster.

Findings of the study overall: The authors enumerated around 150 TCR beta chains as linked to cytomegalovirus. TCR beta V- and J-gene trimming, according to a later analysis, was linked to a missense DCLRE1C variant.

Primers: 60 Vbeta forward and 13 Jbeta reverse. Sequenced by immunoSEQ multiplex PCR; TCRdb stores in-frame clones only, minus some. The table records roughly 200,000 clones, around three quarters of them present only once. Material: PBMCs. The chain combines TRBV27 with TRBJ1-5; 9 bases line up with TRBD1. This sequence originates from a man aged 25 to 40 in good health and CMV-seronegative. This CDR3 reads CASSFGDRVGRPQHF. In DNA, the CDR3 is TGTGCCAGCAGTTTCGGGGACAGGGTTGGCCGGCCCCAGCATTTT.